These 25 T cell receptor beta chains were all obtained from the same sample, sequenced in a study of T cell repertoires in cytomegalovirus infection. TCRdb reprocessed the reads with MiXCR, giving one entry per CDR3 protein. Of about 360,000 distinct CDR3 sequences listed, over 15% are singletons. Material for sequencing was PBMCs. These receptors originate from a human donor in good health (CMV status not recorded). Some clones in this sample may be carry-over from other donors' samples.

This clonotype was seen at least ten times. The chain has TRBV7-6 and TRBJ2-7; D is possibly TRBD1 (6 bases). The CDR3 contains 15 residues. The V gene's germline CDR1 is SGHVS and CDR2 FNYEAQ. Trimming removed 1 base from V and 0 bases from J, with 10 bases in between. DNA for the CDR3: TGTGCCAGCAGCTTAGTATCGGACAGCTCCTACGAGCAGTACTTC. Translated: CASSLVSDSSYEQYF.

This clonotype appeared many times. The J gene is TRBJ2-7, the V gene TRBV7-8; D possibly corresponds to TRBD2 (6 bases). The V gene's germline CDR1 is SGHVS and CDR2 FQNEAQ. V was pared by 3 bases and J by 2 bases, with 11 bases between. This CDR3 contains 14 residues. The CDR3 DNA follows: TGTGCCAGCAGCTTGCGGGGAGCCCCCTACGAGCAGTACTTC. Its translation: CASSLRGAPYEQYF.

This clonotype has ten or more counts. This chain connects TRBV28 to TRBJ2-2, with no clear D. Deletions cut 5 bases from V and 3 bases from J, with 7 bases between. The CDR3 loop spans 13 amino acids. Looked up from germline, CDR1 is MDHEN and CDR2 is SYDVKM. CDR3 protein: CASSRLDTGELFF. CDR3 in DNA: TGTGCCAGCAGTCGGTTGGACACCGGGGAGCTGTTTTTT.

This clonotype was found a few times. This chain uses TRBV7-2 with TRBJ1-2; 9 nucleotides line up with TRBD1. The germline gives CDR1 SGHTA, CDR2 FQGNSA. There are 15 residues in the CDR3. The V segment lost 5 bases and the J segment 7 bases; nucleotides outside the gene matches: 11. The CDR3 here is CASSDVTGTGSGYTF. The DNA for the CDR3 is TGTGCCAGCAGCGACGTAACCGGGACAGGGAGTGGCTACACCTTC.

In its sample, this clonotype was seen many times. The rearrangement joins TRBV7-2 to TRBJ1-2; no definite D call. Germline CDR1 reads SGHTA; CDR2 reads FQGNSA. The length of the CDR3 is 13 residues. V lost 3 bases to trimming and J lost 4 bases, with 9 bases between them. In DNA, the CDR3 is TGTGCCAGCAGCTTCCCTACTCCCTATGGCTACACCTTC. Protein sequence: CASSFPTPYGYTF.

At least ten counts were recorded for this clonotype. The V and J genes are TRBV7-2 and TRBJ1-5, with TRBD1 matching over 11 bases. The germline V gene has CDR1 SGHTA and CDR2 FQGNSA. CDR3 length: 17 amino acids. Germline trimming cut 2 bases from V and 7 bases from J; bases unmatched to any gene: 10. Here the CDR3 reads CASSLRSGQGAGQPQHF. CDR3 bases: TGTGCCAGCAGCTTACGTTCTGGACAGGGGGCTGGCCAGCCCCAGCATTTT.

Only a few counts were recorded for this clonotype. The chain uses TRBV7-9 and TRBJ2-3, with 11 bases matching TRBD2. This CDR3 has 16 residues. From germline, CDR1 is SEHNR and CDR2 FQNEAQ (reference sequence). Unmatched junction bases numbered 6, after V lost 4 bases and J lost 3 bases. The chain's CDR3 is CASSYSSGRLTDTQYF. CDR3 sequence (DNA): TGTGCCAGCAGCTACTCTAGCGGGAGGCTGACAGATACGCAGTATTTT.

This clonotype appeared many times. For the CDR3, the DNA is TGTGCCAGCAGCGTCTCCCGGGACGCAGATACGCAGTATTTT. It is translated as CASSVSRDADTQYF. The chain combines TRBV7-2 with TRBJ2-3; tentatively, D is TRBD1 or TRBD2 (5 bases each). Trimming took 5 bases from V and 4 from J, leaving 13 bases between them. The germline V gene encodes CDR1 SGHTA and CDR2 FQGNSA. This CDR3 region has 14 residues. The whole variable domain, remainder taken from reference TRBV7-2 and TRBJ2-3, is GAGVSQSPSNKVTEKGKDVELRCDPISGHTALYWYRQSLGQGLEFLIYFQGNSAPDKSGLPSDRFSAERTGGSVSTLTIQRTQQEDSAVYLCASSVSRDADTQYFGPGTRLTVL.

This clonotype appeared many times. The chain is built from TRBV7-2 and TRBJ2-7, with TRBD2 matching over 8 bases. The germline gives CDR1 SGHTA, CDR2 FQGNSA. The CDR3 is 13 amino acids. The V segment lost 5 bases and the J segment 6 bases; nucleotides outside the gene matches: 6. The CDR3 DNA follows: TGTGCCAGCAGCCGAAGTGCGGGGGGCGAGCAGTACTTC. This sequence encodes CASSRSAGGEQYF. Full variable domain (remainder filled in from reference TRBV7-2 and TRBJ2-7): GAGVSQSPSNKVTEKGKDVELRCDPISGHTALYWYRQSLGQGLEFLIYFQGNSAPDKSGLPSDRFSAERTGGSVSTLTIQRTQQEDSAVYLCASSRSAGGEQYFGPGTRLTVT.

The chain is built from TRBV7-8 and TRBJ2-2; 7 bases match TRBD2. V was pared by 3 bases and J by 2 bases, with 6 bases of the junction left unmatched. The CDR3 runs to 16 residues. Per the germline V gene, CDR1 is SGHVS and CDR2 is FQNEAQ. The CDR3 reads CASSFGAGFNTGELFF. The CDR3 DNA reads as TGTGCCAGCAGCTTTGGAGCGGGGTTTAACACCGGGGAGCTGTTTTTT.

This clonotype was seen a handful of times. The rearrangement links TRBV12-3 or TRBV12-4 to TRBJ2-1, with 8 positions matching TRBD2. The CDR3 is 18 residues long. V lost 5 bases, J lost 0 bases, and 12 bases stayed unmatched. CDR3 nucleotide sequence: TGTGCCAGCAGTCCCTTCCACGGGGGGGAAAACTCCTACAATGAGCAGTTCTTC. It yields the protein CASSPFHGGENSYNEQFF.

The gene calls are TRBV20-1 and TRBJ1-1, with D hard to call. V was trimmed by 7 bases and J by 5 bases, leaving 14 bases between them. CDR1 and CDR2 from the germline V gene are DFQATT and SNEGSKA (reference sequence). The CDR3 has 12 amino acids. The CDR3 coding sequence is TGCAGTGTGCCCGGACTGTTTACTGAAGCTTTCTTT. It translates to CSVPGLFTEAFF.

This clonotype was counted many times. V is TRBV7-9 and J is TRBJ2-1; D is perhaps TRBD1 or TRBD2 (5 bases each). The CDR3 contains 14 residues. CDR1 is SEHNR and CDR2 is FQNEAQ in the germline V gene (reference sequence). Trimming stripped 4 bases from V and 8 bases from J, with 15 bases between. CDR3 protein: CASSSRGGDDEQFF. Written as DNA, the CDR3 is TGTGCCAGCAGCTCCCGGGGCGGCGATGATGAGCAGTTCTTC.

The rearrangement links TRBV11-3 to TRBJ1-1; unclear D gene. The CDR3 length is 16 residues. V lost 2 bases and J lost 0, with 13 bases in between. Germline V gene data show CDR1 as SGHNT and CDR2 as YENEEA. CDR3 in amino acids: CASSLFPQQMNTEAFF. The CDR3 nucleotides are TGTGCCAGCAGCTTATTTCCCCAACAAATGAACACTGAAGCTTTCTTT.

The gene calls are TRBV19 and TRBJ1-5; D gene ambiguous. Germline CDR1 is LNHDA and CDR2 is SQIVND (reference sequence). The CDR3 spans 13 residues. V was cut by 3 bases and J by 4 bases, with 7 bases left in between. As DNA, the CDR3 is TGTGCCAGTAGTATTGACTTGAATCAGCCCCAGCATTTT. Translated: CASSIDLNQPQHF.

Remarks on this clonotype: A much more abundant neighbour one base away suggests this may be a read error. J is TRBJ1-5 and V is TRBV7-2, with D perhaps TRBD1 (5 bases). The CDR3 covers 14 residues. Germline V gives CDR1 SGHTA, CDR2 FQGNSA. The CDR3 DNA follows: TGTGCCAGCAGCTTAGCGGAGGGGTTTCAGACCCAGCATTTT. It encodes CASSLAEGFQTQHF.

The CDR3 loop reads CASSLWGLATQETQYF. CDR3 nucleotide sequence: TGTGCCAGCAGCTTATGGGGACTAGCGACCCAAGAGACCCAGTACTTC. The rearrangement links TRBV11-2 to TRBJ2-5; 10 nucleotides match TRBD2. The CDR3 has 16 residues. The V segment lost 2 bases and the J segment 1 base; nucleotides outside the gene matches: 4. CDR1 and CDR2 from the germline V gene are SGHAT and FQNNGV.

This chain uses TRBV29-1 with TRBJ1-1, with D possibly TRBD1 on 5 matching bases. This CDR3 region has 12 residues. Per the germline V gene, CDR1 is SQVTM and CDR2 is ANQGSEA. V was clipped by 6 bases and J by 3 bases, with 11 bases between them. This CDR3 is CSVSQGHTEAFF. The CDR3 DNA reads TGCAGCGTCAGCCAGGGCCACACTGAAGCTTTCTTT.

In this sample, this clonotype turned up a few times. The CDR3: CASSSKTGTSGSQQYF. CDR3 nucleotide sequence: TGTGCCAGCAGCTCCAAAACCGGGACTAGCGGGAGTCAGCAGTACTTC. The rearrangement links TRBV11-2 to TRBJ2-7; 14 bases fit TRBD2. This CDR3 spans 16 amino acids. V trimming: 4 bases; J trimming: 8 bases; junction bases outside the gene matches: 10. Per the germline V gene, CDR1 is SGHAT and CDR2 is FQNNGV.

This clonotype was counted only a few times. The V and J genes are TRBV6-5 and TRBJ2-7; TRBD1 aligns across 8 bases. Losses at the gene ends were 5 bases for V and 2 bases for J; bases not matched to a gene: 5. The germline V gene has CDR1 MNHEY and CDR2 SVGAGI. The CDR3 consists of 14 residues. The chain's CDR3 is CASSRAQGAYEQYF. CDR3 DNA sequence: TGTGCCAGCAGTCGAGCACAGGGGGCCTACGAGCAGTACTTC.

V and J are TRBV2 and TRBJ2-1; 8 bases map to TRBD2. This CDR3 is 15 amino acids long. With 2 bases clipped from V and 2 bases from J, the junction kept 2 bases outside the gene matches. The germline CDR1 and CDR2 sequences are SNHLY and FYNNEI. The CDR3 DNA follows: TGTGCCAGCAGTGAACGGGGACTAGCCTACAATGAGCAGTTCTTC. Its protein is CASSERGLAYNEQFF. Drawing the rest from reference TRBV2 and TRBJ2-1, the complete variable domain is EPEVTQTPSHQVTQMGQEVILRCVPISNHLYFYWYRQILGQKVEFLVSFYNNEISEKSEIFDDQFSVERPDGSNFTLKIRSTKLEDSAMYFCASSERGLAYNEQFFGPGTRLTVL.

The V and J genes are TRBV6-6 and TRBJ1-1; D ambiguous. Between the trimmed V and J ends, which lost 5 bases and 2 bases, there was a span of 9 bases. CDR1 is MNHNY and CDR2 is SVGAGI in the germline V gene (reference sequence). CDR3 length: 13 amino acids. CDR3 DNA sequence: TGTGCCAGCAGTACCGATTTTAACACTGAAGCTTTCTTT. Protein sequence: CASSTDFNTEAFF.

The rearrangement joins TRBV12-3 or TRBV12-4 to TRBJ1-5; tentative D call: TRBD1 (5 bases). V lost 7 bases, J lost 6 bases, and 13 bases lay in between. The CDR3 length is 13 residues. The CDR3 DNA reads as TGTGCCAGCACGCAGGGTTTCTTTCAGCCCCAGCATTTT. Translated, it gives CASTQGFFQPQHF.

There are many counts of this clonotype. This chain connects TRBV7-2 to TRBJ2-3, with D uncertain. V lost 3 bases and J 4 bases, leaving 17 bases between the germline ends. This CDR3 is built from 16 residues. Per the germline V gene, CDR1 is SGHTA and CDR2 is FQGNSA. CDR3 protein: CASSFRVGYRPDTQYF. Here the CDR3 DNA reads TGTGCCAGCAGCTTTAGGGTGGGGTATCGCCCAGATACGCAGTATTTT.

This clonotype was counted at least ten times. The chain uses TRBV12-5 and TRBJ2-3; D gene uncertain. CDR3 length: 12 residues. Germline V gives CDR1 LGHNT, CDR2 FRNRAP. Trimming took 8 bases from V and 2 from J, leaving 8 bases between them. The CDR3 region is CASSRFTDTQYF. DNA of the CDR3: TGTGCTAGTTCCCGCTTCACAGATACGCAGTATTTT.